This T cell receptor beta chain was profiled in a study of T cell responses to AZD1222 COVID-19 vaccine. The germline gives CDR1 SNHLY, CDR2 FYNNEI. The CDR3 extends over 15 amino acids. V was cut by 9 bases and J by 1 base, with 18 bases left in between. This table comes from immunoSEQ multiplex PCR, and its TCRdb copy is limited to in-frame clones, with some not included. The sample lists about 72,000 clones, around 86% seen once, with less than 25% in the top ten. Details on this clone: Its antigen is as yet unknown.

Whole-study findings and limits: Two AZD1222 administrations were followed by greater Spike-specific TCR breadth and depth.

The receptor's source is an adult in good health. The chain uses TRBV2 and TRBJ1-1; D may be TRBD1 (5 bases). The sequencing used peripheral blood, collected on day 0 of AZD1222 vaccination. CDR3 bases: TGTGCCAGGACCCACAGGACTCCCCCGAACACTGAAGCTTTCTTT. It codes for CARTHRTPPNTEAFF. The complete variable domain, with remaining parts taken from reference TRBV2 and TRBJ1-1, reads EPEVTQTPSHQVTQMGQEVILRCVPISNHLYFYWYRQILGQKVEFLVSFYNNEISEKSEIFDDQFSVERPDGSNFTLKIRSTKLEDSAMYFCARTHRTPPNTEAFFGQGTRLTVV.